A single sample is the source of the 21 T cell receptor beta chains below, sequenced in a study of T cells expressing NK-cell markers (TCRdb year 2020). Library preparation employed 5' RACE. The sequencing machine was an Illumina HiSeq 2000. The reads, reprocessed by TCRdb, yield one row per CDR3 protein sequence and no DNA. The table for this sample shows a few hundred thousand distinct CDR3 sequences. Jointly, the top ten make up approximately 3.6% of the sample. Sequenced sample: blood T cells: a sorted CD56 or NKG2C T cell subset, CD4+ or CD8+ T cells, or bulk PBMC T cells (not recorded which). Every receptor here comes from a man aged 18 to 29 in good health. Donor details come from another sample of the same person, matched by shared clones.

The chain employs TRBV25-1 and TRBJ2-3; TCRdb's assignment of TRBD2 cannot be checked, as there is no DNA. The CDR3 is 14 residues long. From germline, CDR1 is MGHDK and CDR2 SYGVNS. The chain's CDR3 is CASSRAGVLDTQYF.

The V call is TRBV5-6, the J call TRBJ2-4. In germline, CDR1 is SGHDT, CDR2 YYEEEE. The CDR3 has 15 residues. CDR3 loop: CASSLMTGAKNIQYF.

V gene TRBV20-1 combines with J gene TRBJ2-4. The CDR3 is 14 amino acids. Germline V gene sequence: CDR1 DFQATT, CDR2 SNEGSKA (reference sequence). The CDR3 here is CSASSAVAKNIQYF.

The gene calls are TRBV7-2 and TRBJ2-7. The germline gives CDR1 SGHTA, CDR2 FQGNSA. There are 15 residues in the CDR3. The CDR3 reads CASSLSGSDRYEQYF.

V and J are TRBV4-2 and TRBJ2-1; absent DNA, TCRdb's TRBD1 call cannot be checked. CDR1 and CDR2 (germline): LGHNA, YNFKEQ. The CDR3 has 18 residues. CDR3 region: CASSLVGRISLIYNEQFF.

CDR3 amino acids: CAISESNLLRAETQYF. The rearrangement joins TRBV10-3 to TRBJ2-5; TCRdb gives TRBD2 as the D gene, but with no DNA this cannot be confirmed. The CDR3 has 16 residues. In germline, CDR1 is ENHRY, CDR2 SYGVKD.

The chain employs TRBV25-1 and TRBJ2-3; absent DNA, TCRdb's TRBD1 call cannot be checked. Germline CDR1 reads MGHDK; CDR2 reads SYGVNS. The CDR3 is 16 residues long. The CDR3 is CASSDPGEASTDTQYF.

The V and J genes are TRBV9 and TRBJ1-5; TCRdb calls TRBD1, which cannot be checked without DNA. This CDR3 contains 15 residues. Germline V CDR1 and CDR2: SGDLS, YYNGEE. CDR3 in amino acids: CASSVGGTGNQPQHF. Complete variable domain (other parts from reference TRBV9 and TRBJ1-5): DSGVTQTPKHLITATGQRVTLRCSPRSGDLSVYWYQQSLDQGLQFLIQYYNGEERAKGNILERFSAQQFPDLHSELNLSSLELGDSALYFCASSVGGTGNQPQHFGDGTRLSIL.

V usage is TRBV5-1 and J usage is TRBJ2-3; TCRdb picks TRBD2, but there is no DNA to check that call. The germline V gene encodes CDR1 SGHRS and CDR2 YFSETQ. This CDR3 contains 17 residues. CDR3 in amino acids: CASSLAVAGGLTDTQYF.

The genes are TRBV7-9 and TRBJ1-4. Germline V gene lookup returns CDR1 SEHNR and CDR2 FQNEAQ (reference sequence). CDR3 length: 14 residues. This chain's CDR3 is CASSPAGRNEKLFF.

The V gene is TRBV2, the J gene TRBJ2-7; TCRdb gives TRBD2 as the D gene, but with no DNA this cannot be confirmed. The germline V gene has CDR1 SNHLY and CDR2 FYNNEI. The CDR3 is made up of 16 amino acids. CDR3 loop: CASSEGSGRTTYEQYF.

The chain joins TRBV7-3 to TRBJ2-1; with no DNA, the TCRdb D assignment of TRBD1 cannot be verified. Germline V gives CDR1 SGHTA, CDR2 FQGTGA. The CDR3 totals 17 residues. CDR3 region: CASSYSPGGTVYNEQFF.

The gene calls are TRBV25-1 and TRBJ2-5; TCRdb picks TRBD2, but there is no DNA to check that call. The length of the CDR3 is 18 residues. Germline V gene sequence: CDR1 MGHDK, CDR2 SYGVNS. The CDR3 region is CASSKTAKGRGGLETQYF.

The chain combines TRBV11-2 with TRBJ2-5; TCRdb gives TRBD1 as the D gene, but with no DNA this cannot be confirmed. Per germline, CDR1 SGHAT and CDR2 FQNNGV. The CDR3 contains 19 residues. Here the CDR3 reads CASSLVSPGTARRLETQYF.

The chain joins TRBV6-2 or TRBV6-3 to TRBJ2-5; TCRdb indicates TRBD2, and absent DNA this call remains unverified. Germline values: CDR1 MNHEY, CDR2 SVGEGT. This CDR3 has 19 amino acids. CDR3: CASSSPRLSGRSYQETQYF.

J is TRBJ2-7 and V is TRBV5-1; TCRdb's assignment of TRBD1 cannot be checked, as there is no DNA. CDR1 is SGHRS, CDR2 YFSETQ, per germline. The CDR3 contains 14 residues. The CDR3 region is CASTEDTGVHEQYF.

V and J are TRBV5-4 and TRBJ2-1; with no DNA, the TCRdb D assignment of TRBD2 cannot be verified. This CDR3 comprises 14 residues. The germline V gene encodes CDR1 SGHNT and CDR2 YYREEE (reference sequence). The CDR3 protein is CASSPYGTYNEQFF.

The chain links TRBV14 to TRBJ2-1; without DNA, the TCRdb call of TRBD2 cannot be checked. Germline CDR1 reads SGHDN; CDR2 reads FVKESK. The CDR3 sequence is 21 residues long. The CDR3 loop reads CASSQVGFLRTGDITYNEQFF. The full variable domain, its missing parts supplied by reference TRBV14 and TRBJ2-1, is EAGVTQFPSHSVIEKGQTVTLRCDPISGHDNLYWYRRVMGKEIKFLLHFVKESKQDESGMPNNRFLAERTGGTYSTLKVQPAELEDSGVYFCASSQVGFLRTGDITYNEQFFGPGTRLTVL.

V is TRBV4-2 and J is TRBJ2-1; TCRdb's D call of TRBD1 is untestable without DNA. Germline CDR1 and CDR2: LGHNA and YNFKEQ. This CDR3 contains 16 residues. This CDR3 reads CASSQAPGQAPHEQFF.

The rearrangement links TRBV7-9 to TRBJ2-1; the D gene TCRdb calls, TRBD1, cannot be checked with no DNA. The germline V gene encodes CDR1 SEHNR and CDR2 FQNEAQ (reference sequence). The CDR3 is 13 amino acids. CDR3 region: CASSRAVLGEQFF.

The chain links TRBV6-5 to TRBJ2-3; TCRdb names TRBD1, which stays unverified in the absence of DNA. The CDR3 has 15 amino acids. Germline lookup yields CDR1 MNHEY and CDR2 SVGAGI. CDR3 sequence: CASSLRQARTDTQYF.